This entry describes one TCR beta chain. V gave up 5 bases and J gave up 0 bases, with 9 bases separating them. The V gene's germline CDR1 is MNHEY and CDR2 SVGEGT. This CDR3 is 14 amino acids long. These data belong to a study of blood T cells in healthy people across ages. Together with a sample-barcoded 5' primer, a J-beta primer mix was included in a second PCR lasting roughly 6 to 12 cycles. One entry per CDR3 protein results from TCRdb running MiXCR on the 5' RACE reads. The table has hundreds of thousands of distinct CDR3 sequences, around 25% seen once. Separately, the same data were catalogued under a study of T cells of mothers and their children. That source reports: With unrelated pairs as the comparison, related mother-child pairs had a slightly higher overlap that was not significant.

The genes are TRBV6-2 or TRBV6-3 and TRBJ2-3; D is unclear. The sequenced sample consisted of blood. This sequence was found in a boy younger than 18 in good health. For the CDR3, the DNA is TGTGCCAGCAGTCATCTAGACAGCACAGATACGCAGTATTTT. This translates into CASSHLDSTDTQYF.